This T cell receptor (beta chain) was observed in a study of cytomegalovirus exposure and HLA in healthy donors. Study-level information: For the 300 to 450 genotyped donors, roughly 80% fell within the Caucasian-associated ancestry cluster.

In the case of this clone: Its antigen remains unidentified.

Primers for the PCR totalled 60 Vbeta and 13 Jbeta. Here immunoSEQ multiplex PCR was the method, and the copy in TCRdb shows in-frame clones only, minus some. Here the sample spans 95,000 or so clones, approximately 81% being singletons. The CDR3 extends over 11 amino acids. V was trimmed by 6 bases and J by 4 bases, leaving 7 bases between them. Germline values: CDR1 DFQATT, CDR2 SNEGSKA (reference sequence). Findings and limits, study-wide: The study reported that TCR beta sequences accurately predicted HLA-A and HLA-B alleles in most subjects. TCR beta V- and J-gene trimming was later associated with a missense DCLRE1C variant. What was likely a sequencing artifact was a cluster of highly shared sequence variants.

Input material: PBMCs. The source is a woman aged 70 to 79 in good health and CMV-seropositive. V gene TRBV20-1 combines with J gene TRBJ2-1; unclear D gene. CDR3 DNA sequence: TGCAGTGCCGTCTCTTACAATGAGCAGTTCTTC. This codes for CSAVSYNEQFF.